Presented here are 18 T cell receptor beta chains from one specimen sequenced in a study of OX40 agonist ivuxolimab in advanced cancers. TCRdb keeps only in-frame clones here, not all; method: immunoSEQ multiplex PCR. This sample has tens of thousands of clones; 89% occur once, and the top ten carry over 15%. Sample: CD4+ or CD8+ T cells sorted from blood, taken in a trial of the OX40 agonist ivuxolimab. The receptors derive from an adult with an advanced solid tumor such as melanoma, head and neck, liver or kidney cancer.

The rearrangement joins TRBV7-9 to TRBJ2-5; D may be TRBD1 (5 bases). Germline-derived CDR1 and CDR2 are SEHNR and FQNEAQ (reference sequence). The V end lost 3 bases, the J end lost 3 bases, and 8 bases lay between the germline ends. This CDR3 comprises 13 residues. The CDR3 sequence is CASSFIGEETQYF. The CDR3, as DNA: TGTGCCAGCAGCTTTATAGGGGAAGAGACCCAGTACTTC.

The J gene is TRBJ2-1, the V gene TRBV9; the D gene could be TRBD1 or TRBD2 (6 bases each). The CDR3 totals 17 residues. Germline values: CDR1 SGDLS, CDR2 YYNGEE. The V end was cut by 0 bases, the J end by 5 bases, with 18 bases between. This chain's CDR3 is CASSVGGLAPGDNEQFF. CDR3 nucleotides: TGTGCCAGCAGCGTAGGGGGGCTAGCGCCAGGCGACAATGAGCAGTTCTTC.

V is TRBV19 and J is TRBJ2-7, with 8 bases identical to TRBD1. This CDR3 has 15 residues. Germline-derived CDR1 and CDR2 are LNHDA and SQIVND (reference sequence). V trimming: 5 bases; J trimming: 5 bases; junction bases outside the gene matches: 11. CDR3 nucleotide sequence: TGTGCCAGTAGTGCGGACAGGGATCCACCCGACGAGCAGTACTTC. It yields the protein CASSADRDPPDEQYF.

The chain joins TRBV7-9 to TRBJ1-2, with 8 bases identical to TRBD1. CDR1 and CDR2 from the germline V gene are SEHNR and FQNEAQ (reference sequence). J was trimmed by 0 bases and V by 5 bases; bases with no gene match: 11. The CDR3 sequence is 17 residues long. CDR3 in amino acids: CASSPVGGQGSNYGYTF. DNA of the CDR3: TGTGCCAGCAGCCCAGTAGGAGGACAGGGATCTAACTATGGCTACACCTTC.

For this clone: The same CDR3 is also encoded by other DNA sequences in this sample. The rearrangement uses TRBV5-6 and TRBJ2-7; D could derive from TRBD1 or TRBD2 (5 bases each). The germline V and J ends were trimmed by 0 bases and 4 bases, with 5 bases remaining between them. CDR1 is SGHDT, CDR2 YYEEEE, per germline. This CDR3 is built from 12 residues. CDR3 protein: CASSLGGYEQYF. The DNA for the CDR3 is TGTGCCAGCAGCTTGGGGGGGTACGAGCAGTACTTC.

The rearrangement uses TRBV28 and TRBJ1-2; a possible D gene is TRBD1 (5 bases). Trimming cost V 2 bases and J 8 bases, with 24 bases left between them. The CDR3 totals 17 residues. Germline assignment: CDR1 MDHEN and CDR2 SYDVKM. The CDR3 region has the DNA TGTGCCAGCAGTTTAGAGTCCGAGGCAGGGTGGTTAGGGGGCTACACCTTC. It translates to CASSLESEAGWLGGYTF.

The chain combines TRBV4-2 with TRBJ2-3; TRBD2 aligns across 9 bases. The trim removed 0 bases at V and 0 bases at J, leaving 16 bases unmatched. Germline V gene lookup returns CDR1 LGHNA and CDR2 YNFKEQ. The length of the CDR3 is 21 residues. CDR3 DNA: TGTGCCAGCAGCCAAGAGCGGAGACTAGCGGTTATAGCAAGGAGCACAGATACGCAGTATTTT. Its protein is CASSQERRLAVIARSTDTQYF.

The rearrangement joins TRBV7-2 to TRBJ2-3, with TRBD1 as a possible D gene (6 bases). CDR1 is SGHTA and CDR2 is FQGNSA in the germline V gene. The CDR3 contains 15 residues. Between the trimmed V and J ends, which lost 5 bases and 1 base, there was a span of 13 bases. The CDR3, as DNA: TGTGCCAGCAGCCGGACAGCCGAAGGCACAGATACGCAGTATTTT. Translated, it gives CASSRTAEGTDTQYF.

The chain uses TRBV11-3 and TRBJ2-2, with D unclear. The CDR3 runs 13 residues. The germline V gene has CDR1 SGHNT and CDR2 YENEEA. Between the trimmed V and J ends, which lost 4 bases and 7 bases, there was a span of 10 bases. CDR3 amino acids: CASSSTWGGELFF. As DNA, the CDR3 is TGTGCCAGCAGCTCGACCTGGGGCGGGGAGCTGTTTTTT.

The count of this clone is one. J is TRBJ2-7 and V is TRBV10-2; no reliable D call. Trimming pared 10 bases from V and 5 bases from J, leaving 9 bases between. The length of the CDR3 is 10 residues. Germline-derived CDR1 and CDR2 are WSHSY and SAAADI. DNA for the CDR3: TGCGCCACCTCTTACGACGAGCAGTACTTC. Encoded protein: CATSYDEQYF.

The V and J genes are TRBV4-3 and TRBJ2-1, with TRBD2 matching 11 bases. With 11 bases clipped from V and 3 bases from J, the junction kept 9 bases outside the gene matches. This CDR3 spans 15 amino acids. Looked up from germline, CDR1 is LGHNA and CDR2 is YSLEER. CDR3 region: CASREGLADYNEQFF. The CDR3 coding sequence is TGCGCCTCTAGGGAGGGACTAGCGGACTACAATGAGCAGTTCTTC.

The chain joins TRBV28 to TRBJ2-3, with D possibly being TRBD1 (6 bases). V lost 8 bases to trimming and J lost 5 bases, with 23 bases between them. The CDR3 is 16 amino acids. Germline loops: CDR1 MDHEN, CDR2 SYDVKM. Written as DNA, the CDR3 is TGTGCCAGCGGCCGTCCGGACAGTAACCTGGGAGATACGCAGTATTTT. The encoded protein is CASGRPDSNLGDTQYF.

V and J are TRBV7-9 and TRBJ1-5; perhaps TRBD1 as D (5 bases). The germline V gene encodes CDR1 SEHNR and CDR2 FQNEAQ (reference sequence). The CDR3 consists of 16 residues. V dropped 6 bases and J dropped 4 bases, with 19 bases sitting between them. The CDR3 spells CASRHLGGLENQPQHF. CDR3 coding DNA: TGTGCCAGCAGACACCTGGGGGGGTTAGAAAATCAGCCCCAGCATTTT.

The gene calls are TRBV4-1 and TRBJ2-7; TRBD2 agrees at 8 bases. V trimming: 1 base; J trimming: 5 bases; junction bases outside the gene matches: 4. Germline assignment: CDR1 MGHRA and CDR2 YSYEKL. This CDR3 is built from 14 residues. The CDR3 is CASSQVTSDDEQYF. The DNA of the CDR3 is TGCGCCAGCAGCCAAGTGACTAGCGACGACGAGCAGTACTTC.

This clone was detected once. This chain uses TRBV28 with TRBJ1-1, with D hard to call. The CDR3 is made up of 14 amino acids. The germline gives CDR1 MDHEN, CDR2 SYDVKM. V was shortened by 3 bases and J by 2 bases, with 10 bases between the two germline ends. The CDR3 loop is CASSLTGENTEAFF. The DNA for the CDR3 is TGTGCCAGCAGTTTGACGGGAGAAAACACTGAAGCTTTCTTT.

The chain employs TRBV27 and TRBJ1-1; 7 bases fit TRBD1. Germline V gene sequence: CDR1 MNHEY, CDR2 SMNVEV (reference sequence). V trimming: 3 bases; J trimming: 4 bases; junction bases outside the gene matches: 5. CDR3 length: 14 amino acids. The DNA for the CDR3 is TGTGCCAGCAGTTTGACAGGGCGTGGCACTGAAGCTTTCTTT. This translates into CASSLTGRGTEAFF.

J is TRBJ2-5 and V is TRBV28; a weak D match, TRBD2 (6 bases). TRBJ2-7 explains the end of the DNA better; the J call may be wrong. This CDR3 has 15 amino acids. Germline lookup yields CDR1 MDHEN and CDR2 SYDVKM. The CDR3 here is CASSLSPGQGGEQYF. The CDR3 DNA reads TGTGCCAGCAGTTTATCCCCCGGGCAGGGAGGCGAGCAGTACTTC.

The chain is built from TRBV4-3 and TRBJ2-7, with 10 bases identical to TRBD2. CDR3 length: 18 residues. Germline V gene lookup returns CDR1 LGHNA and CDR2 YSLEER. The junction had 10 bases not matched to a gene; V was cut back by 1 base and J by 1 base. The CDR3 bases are TGCGCCAGCAGCCAAGGGAGGCTAGCGGGAGTGGGGTCCTACGAGCAGTACTTC. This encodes CASSQGRLAGVGSYEQYF.